The 8 T cell receptor beta chains below come from one sample, sequenced in a study of blood T cell repertoires in COVID-19. Sequencing used immunoSEQ multiplex PCR; TCRdb keeps in-frame clones, though not all of them. Here the sample spans hundreds of thousands of clones, approximately 87% being singletons. Sequencing input: PBMCs or T cells enriched from blood (not recorded which). These receptor sequences come from a woman in her 50s who had recovered from COVID-19.

The CDR3 spells CASSAGSGYGYTF. CDR3 in DNA: TGTGCCAGCAGCGCTGGGAGCGGCTATGGCTACACCTTC. The genes are TRBV9 and TRBJ1-2, with D unresolved. V was clipped by 3 bases and J by 4 bases, with 10 bases between them. Per germline, CDR1 SGDLS and CDR2 YYNGEE. CDR3 length: 13 residues.

The gene calls are TRBV19 and TRBJ1-5; D is possibly TRBD1 (6 bases). V was shortened by 4 bases and J by 1 base, with 11 bases between the two germline ends. Germline CDR1 LNHDA, CDR2 SQIVND (reference sequence). The CDR3 sequence is 15 residues long. The CDR3 DNA sequence: TGTGCCAGTAGTACAGGGGTTTGGAGCAATCAGCCCCAGCATTTT. Translating gives CASSTGVWSNQPQHF.

V and J are TRBV19 and TRBJ1-2; D may be TRBD1 (6 bases). This CDR3 is 17 amino acids long. V lost 1 base to trimming and J lost 0 bases, with 15 bases between them. The germline V gene has CDR1 LNHDA and CDR2 SQIVND (reference sequence). The CDR3 DNA sequence: TGTGCCAGTAGTATAGCAAGGGGGAGTGTTCCTAACTATGGCTACACCTTC. It is translated as CASSIARGSVPNYGYTF.

The chain has TRBV3-1 (or the pseudogene TRBV3-2) and TRBJ1-1, with TRBD1 matching 7 bases. Germline V gives CDR1 LGHDT, CDR2 YNNKEL (reference sequence). After removal of 1 base from V and 5 bases from J, the junction contained 7 bases not matched to a gene. CDR3 length: 15 residues. CDR3 sequence reads: CASSQGQGGWTEAFF. The CDR3 DNA is TGTGCCAGCAGCCAAGGACAGGGAGGTTGGACTGAAGCTTTCTTT.

The chain has TRBV15 and TRBJ1-5, with unresolved D. Trimming left V 2 bases short and J 2 bases short, with 19 bases between. CDR1 and CDR2 from the germline V gene are LNHNV and YYDKDF (reference sequence). CDR3 length: 18 amino acids. The CDR3 region is CATSRKFLGPNGNQPQHF. DNA for the CDR3: TGTGCCACCAGCAGAAAATTTCTTGGCCCGAATGGCAATCAGCCCCAGCATTTT.

The chain employs TRBV7-3 and TRBJ2-3; TRBD2 aligns across 12 bases. Germline CDR1 reads SGHTA; CDR2 reads FQGTGA. CDR3 length: 17 amino acids. With 4 bases clipped from V and 0 bases from J, the junction kept 5 bases outside the gene matches. This CDR3 reads CASSSGLAGPSTDTQYF. As DNA, the CDR3 is TGTGCCAGCAGCTCGGGACTAGCGGGCCCTAGCACAGATACGCAGTATTTT.

The J gene is TRBJ1-2, the V gene TRBV2; weak D call: TRBD1 (5 bases). This CDR3 comprises 13 residues. CDR1 and CDR2 (germline): SNHLY, FYNNEI. Trimming removed 10 bases from V and 1 base from J, with 13 bases in between. The CDR3 DNA follows: TGTGCCACCAGACAGCGGGTTAACTATGGCTACACCTTC. Translated: CATRQRVNYGYTF. Together with reference TRBV2 and TRBJ1-2, the CDR3 gives the full variable domain: EPEVTQTPSHQVTQMGQEVILRCVPISNHLYFYWYRQILGQKVEFLVSFYNNEISEKSEIFDDQFSVERPDGSNFTLKIRSTKLEDSAMYFCATRQRVNYGYTFGSGTRLTVV.

The chain recombines TRBV4-3 with TRBJ1-2; D is unresolved. The CDR3 is 14 amino acids. Trimming removed 0 bases at V and 4 bases at J, with 9 bases between. CDR1 is LGHNA, CDR2 YSLEER, per germline. CDR3 DNA sequence: TGCGCCAGCAGCCAAGAGACACAGAGCTATGGCTACACCTTC. Translating gives CASSQETQSYGYTF.